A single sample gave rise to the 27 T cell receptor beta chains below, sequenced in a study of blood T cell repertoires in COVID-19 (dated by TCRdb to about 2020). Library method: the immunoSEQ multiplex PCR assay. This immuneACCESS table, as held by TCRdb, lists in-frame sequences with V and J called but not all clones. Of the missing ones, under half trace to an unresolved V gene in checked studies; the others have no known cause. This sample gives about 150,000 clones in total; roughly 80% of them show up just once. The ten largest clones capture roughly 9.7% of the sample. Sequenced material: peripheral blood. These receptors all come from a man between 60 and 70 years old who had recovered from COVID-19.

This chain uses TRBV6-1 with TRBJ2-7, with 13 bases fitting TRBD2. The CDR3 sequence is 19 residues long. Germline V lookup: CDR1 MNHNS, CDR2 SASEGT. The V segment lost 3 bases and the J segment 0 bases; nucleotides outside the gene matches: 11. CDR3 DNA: TGTGCCAGCAGTGACCCCGGACTAGCGGGGGTTAAAAGCTCCTACGAGCAGTACTTC. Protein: CASSDPGLAGVKSSYEQYF.

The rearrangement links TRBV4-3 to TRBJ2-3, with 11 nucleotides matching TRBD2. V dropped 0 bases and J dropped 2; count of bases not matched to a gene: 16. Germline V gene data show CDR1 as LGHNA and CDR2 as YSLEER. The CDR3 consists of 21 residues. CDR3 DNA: TGCGCCAGCAGCCAAGATCGATCTTCTCCTAGCGGGGGGAGTCACACAGATACGCAGTATTTT. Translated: CASSQDRSSPSGGSHTDTQYF.

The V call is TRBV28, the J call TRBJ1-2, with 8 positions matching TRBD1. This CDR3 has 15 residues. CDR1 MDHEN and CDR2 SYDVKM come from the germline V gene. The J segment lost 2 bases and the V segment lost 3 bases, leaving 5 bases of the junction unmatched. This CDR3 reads CASSLPGQVNYGYTF. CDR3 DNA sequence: TGTGCCAGCAGTTTGCCGGGACAGGTGAACTATGGCTACACCTTC.

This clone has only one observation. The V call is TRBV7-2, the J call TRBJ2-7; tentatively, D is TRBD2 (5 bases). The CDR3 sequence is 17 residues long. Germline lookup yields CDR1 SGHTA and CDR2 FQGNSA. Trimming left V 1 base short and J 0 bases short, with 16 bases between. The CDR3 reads CASSLGLILRSSYEQYF. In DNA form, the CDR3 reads TGTGCCAGCAGCTTAGGACTAATACTAAGGAGCTCCTACGAGCAGTACTTC. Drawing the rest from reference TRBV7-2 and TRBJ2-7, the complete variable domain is GAGVSQSPSNKVTEKGKDVELRCDPISGHTALYWYRQSLGQGLEFLIYFQGNSAPDKSGLPSDRFSAERTGGSVSTLTIQRTQQEDSAVYLCASSLGLILRSSYEQYFGPGTRLTVT.

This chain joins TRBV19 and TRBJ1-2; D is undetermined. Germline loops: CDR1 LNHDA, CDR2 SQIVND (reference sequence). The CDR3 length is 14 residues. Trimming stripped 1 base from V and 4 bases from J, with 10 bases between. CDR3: CASSIAGIGYGYTF. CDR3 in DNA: TGTGCCAGTAGTATAGCAGGTATCGGCTATGGCTACACCTTC.

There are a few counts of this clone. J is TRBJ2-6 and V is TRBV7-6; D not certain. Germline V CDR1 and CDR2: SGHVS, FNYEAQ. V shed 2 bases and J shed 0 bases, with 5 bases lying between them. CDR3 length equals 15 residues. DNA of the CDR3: TGTGCCAGCAGCTTACCGGTCTCTGGGGCCAACGTCCTGACTTTC. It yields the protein CASSLPVSGANVLTF.

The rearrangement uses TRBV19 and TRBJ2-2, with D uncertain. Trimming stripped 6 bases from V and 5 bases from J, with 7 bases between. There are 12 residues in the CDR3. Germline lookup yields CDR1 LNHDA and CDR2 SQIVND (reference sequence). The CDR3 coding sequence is TGTGCCAGTAGGTTCCTGACCGGGGAGCTGTTTTTT. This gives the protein CASRFLTGELFF.

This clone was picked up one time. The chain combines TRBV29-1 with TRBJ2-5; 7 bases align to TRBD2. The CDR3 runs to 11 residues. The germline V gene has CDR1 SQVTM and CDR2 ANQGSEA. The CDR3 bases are TGCAGTGGGGGGGGGTTAGAGACCCAGTACTTC. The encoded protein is CSGGGLETQYF.

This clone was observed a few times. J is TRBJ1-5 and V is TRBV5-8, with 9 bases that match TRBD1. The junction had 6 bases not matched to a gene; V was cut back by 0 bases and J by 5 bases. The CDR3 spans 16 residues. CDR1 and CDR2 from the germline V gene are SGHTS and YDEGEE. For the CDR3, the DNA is TGTGCCAGCAGCTTGGGAGCGGACAGGGGAGATCAGCCCCAGCATTTT. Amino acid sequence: CASSLGADRGDQPQHF.

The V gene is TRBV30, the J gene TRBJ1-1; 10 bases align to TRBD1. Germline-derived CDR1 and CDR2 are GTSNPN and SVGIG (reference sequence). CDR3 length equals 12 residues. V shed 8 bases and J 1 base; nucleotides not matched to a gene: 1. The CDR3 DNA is TGTGCCCGGGACAGGGGGAACACTGAAGCTTTCTTT. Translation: CARDRGNTEAFF.

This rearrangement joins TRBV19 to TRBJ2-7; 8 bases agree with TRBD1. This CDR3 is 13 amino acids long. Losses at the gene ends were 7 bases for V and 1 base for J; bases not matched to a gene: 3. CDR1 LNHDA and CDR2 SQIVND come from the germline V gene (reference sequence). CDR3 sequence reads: CASTDRGSYEQYF. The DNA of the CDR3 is TGTGCCAGTACAGACAGGGGTTCCTACGAGCAGTACTTC.

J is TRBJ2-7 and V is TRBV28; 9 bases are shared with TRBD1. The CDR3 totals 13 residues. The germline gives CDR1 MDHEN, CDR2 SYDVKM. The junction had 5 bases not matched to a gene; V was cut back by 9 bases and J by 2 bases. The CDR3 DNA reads TGTGCCAGTACCGGGACAGGGCCCTACGAGCAGTACTTC. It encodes CASTGTGPYEQYF.

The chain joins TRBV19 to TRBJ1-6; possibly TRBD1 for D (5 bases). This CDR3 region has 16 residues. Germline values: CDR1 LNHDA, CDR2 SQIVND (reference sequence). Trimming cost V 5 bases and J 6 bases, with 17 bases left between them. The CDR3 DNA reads TGTGCCAGTAGTTTCGGGGGGAGAGGGAGTAATTCACCCCTCCACTTT. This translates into CASSFGGRGSNSPLHF. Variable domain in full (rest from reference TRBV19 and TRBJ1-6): DGGITQSPKYLFRKEGQNVTLSCEQNLNHDAMYWYRQDPGQGLRLIYYSQIVNDFQKGDIAEGYSVSREKKESFPLTVTSAQKNPTAFYLCASSFGGRGSNSPLHFGNGTRLTVT.

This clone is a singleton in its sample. The CDR3 region is CALTQGWNEQFF. Here the CDR3 DNA reads TGTGCCCTAACGCAGGGATGGAATGAGCAGTTCTTC. The chain is built from TRBV30 and TRBJ2-1; TRBD1 might be the D (5 bases). Looked up from germline, CDR1 is GTSNPN and CDR2 is SVGIG (reference sequence). The V and J ends lost 8 bases and 7 bases respectively, with 15 bases between them. The CDR3 is 12 amino acids.

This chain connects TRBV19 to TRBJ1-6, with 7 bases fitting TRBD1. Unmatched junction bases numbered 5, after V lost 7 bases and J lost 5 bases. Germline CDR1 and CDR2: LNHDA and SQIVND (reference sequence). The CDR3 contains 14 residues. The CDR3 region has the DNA TGTGCCAGTAAGACAGGGCAGGATAATTCACCCCTCCACTTT. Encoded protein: CASKTGQDNSPLHF.

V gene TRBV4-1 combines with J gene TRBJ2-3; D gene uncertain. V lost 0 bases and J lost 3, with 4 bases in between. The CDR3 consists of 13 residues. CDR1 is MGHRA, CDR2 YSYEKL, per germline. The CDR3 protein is CASSQDPTDTQYF. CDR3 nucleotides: TGCGCCAGCAGCCAAGACCCTACAGATACGCAGTATTTT.

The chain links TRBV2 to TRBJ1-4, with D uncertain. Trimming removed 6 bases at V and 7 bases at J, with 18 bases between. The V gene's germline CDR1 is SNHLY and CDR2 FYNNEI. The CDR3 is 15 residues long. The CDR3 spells CASSPQVERGEKLFF. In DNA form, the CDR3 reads TGTGCCAGCAGCCCCCAGGTGGAACGGGGTGAAAAACTGTTTTTT.

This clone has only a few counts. CDR3: CASSPDMNQPQHF. CDR3 DNA sequence: TGTGCCAGCAGCCCCGACATGAATCAGCCCCAGCATTTT. The chain uses TRBV12-3 or TRBV12-4 and TRBJ1-5; D gene unclear. There are 13 residues in the CDR3. Trimming stripped 6 bases from V and 4 bases from J, with 10 bases between.

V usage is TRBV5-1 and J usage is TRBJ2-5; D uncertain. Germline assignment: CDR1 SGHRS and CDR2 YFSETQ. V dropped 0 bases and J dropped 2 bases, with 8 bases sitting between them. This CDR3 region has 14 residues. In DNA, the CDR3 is TGCGCCAGCAGCTTGGGTACAGTTCAAGAGACCCAGTACTTC. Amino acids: CASSLGTVQETQYF.

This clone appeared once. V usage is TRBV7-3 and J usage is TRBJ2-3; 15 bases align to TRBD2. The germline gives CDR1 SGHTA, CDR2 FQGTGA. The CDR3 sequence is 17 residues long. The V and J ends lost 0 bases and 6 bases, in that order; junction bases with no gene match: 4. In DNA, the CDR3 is TGTGCCAGCAGCTTAACGGGACTAGCGGGGGGTCCCGATACGCAGTATTTT. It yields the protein CASSLTGLAGGPDTQYF.

The CDR3 sequence is CASSMGSLGQLSYEQYF. The CDR3 DNA follows: TGTGCCAGTAGTATGGGGTCGTTGGGACAGCTGTCCTACGAGCAGTACTTC. The chain employs TRBV19 and TRBJ2-7; 7 nucleotides line up with TRBD1. CDR3 length: 17 residues. Germline lookup yields CDR1 LNHDA and CDR2 SQIVND (reference sequence). The V gene end was trimmed by 3 bases and the J gene end by 1 base; junction bases not matched to a gene: 12.

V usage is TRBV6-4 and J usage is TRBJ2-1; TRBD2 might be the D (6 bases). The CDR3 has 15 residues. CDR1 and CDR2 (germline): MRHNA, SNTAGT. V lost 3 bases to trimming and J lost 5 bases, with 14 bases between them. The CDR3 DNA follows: TGTGCCAGCAGTGAAACGGGAGAATCGAACAATGAGCAGTTCTTC. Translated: CASSETGESNNEQFF.

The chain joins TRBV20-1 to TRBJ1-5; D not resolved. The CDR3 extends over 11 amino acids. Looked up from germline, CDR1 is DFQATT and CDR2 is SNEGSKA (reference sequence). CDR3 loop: CRPPMGQPQHF. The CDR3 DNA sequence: TGCAGGCCCCCGATGGGCCAGCCCCAGCATTTT.

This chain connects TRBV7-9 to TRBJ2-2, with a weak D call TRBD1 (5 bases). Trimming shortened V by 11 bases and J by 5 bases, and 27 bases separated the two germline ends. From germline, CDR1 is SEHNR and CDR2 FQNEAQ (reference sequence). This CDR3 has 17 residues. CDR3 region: CARSREGAPSDTGELFF. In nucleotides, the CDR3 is TGTGCCCGTTCCCGCGAAGGGGCGCCCTCGGATACCGGGGAGCTGTTTTTT.

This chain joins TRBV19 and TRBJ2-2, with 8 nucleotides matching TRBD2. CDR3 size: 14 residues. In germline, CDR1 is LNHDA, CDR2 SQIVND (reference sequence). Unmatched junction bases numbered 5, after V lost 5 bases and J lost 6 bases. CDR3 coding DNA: TGTGCCAGTAGTGAGGGACTAGGTGCCGGGGAGCTGTTTTTT. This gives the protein CASSEGLGAGELFF.

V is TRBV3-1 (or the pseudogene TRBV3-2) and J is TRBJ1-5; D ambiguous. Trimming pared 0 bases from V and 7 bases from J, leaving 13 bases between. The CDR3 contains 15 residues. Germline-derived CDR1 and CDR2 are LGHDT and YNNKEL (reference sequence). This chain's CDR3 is CASSQDLVGGQPQHF. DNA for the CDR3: TGTGCCAGCAGCCAAGATTTAGTAGGCGGGCAGCCCCAGCATTTT.

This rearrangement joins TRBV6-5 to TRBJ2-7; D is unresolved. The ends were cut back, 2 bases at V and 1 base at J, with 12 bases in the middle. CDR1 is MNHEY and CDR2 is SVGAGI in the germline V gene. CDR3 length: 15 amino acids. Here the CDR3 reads CASSYTRGPSYEQYF. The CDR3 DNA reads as TGTGCCAGCAGTTACACCCGAGGTCCTTCCTACGAGCAGTACTTC.